These T cell receptor beta chains were read from a single sample in a study of cytomegalovirus exposure and HLA in healthy donors. Using immunoSEQ multiplex PCR, the repertoire was profiled, and TCRdb retains in-frame clones only, with some absent. The sample comprises about 140,000 clones, about 70% of which are singletons, and under 2% rests with the top ten. Specimen: PBMCs. These receptors were taken from a woman aged 40 to 50 in good health and CMV-seronegative. The CDR3 runs from the conserved cysteine through the conserved F or W. D genes are given only for firm matches. Clone size is given for some rows only: seen once, a few or many times, or a class if the clone is expanded.

TRBJ2-5	TRBV6-5	TRBD2	-	TGTGCCAGCAGCCGACTAGCGGGGAGCCAAGAGACCCAGTACTTC	CASSRLAGSQETQYF
TRBJ2-3	TRBV10-3	TRBD1	-	TGTGCCATCAGCTCCGGGACAGGGGGGATAGGTACGCAGTATTTT	CAISSGTGGIGTQYF
TRBJ2-7	TRBV5-1	TRBD2	-	TGCGCCAGCAGCCCCCCCGGACTAGTTTACGAGCAGTACTTC	CASSPPGLVYEQYF
TRBJ2-7	TRBV29-1	TRBD1	-	TGCAGCGTAAGGACAGGGGACGAGCAGTACTTC	CSVRTGDEQYF
TRBJ2-7	TRBV19	-	-	TGTGCCACCAGGCCCCCAGCCTCCTACGAGCAGTACTTC	CATRPPASYEQYF
TRBJ1-5	TRBV10-3	TRBD1	-	TGTGCCATCAGTTTACAGGGGGGTAATCAGCCCCAGCATTTT	CAISLQGGNQPQHF
TRBJ1-5	TRBV7-6	-	-	TGTGCCAGCAGCTTCCTCCCAGGGAGCAATCAGCCCCAGCATTTT	CASSFLPGSNQPQHF
TRBJ2-5	TRBV4-2	-	-	TGTGCCAGCAGCCGCCGCTCCGGGGAATCCCAAGAGACCCAGTACTTC	CASSRRSGESQETQYF
TRBJ2-3	TRBV9	-	once	TGTGCCAGCAGCGTATTCTTGGCGGTTAGCACAGATACGCAGTATTTT	CASSVFLAVSTDTQYF
TRBJ2-1	TRBV19	TRBD2	-	TGTGCCAGTAGATCGGGGGGTCGGGGTTACAATGAGCAGTTCTTC	CASRSGGRGYNEQFF
TRBJ1-1	TRBV20-1	-	-	TGCAGTGCTAGGACAGGTCATGGAGCTTTCTTT	CSARTGHGAFF
TRBJ1-6	TRBV19	TRBD1	-	TGTGCCAGCAGGGGGCTGGTCTATAATTCACCCCTCCACTTT	CASRGLVYNSPLHF
TRBJ1-2	TRBV19	TRBD1	-	TGTGCCAGTAGTATAACAGGGGCTTTTGGCTACACCTTC	CASSITGAFGYTF
TRBJ1-3	TRBV9	-	-	TGTGCCAGCAGCGTAGCCTCTCACATAAACACCATATATTTT	CASSVASHINTIYF
TRBJ2-1	TRBV7-6	-	-	TGTGCCAGCAGCTTAGGGGGGCCTGGCAATGAGCAGTTCTTC	CASSLGGPGNEQFF
TRBJ2-3	TRBV5-4	-	once	TGTGCCAGCACCCCCTGGGGCAGGAGCACAGATACGCAGTATTTT	CASTPWGRSTDTQYF
TRBJ1-1	TRBV9	-	-	TGTGCCAGCAGCGTCACTGCGGGACGGCAGAACACTGAAGCTTTCTTT	CASSVTAGRQNTEAFF
TRBJ1-2	TRBV7-9	-	-	TGTGCCAGCAGCCCATTCGGGGGGAATGGCTATGGCTACACCTTC	CASSPFGGNGYGYTF
TRBJ2-1	TRBV6-5	-	-	TGTGCCAGCAGTTACTCGGGGCTACCCTACTACAATGAGCAGTTCTTC	CASSYSGLPYYNEQFF
TRBJ2-1	TRBV10-3	-	once	TGTGCCATCAGTGAGTCCTGGAACAGTAACAATGAGCAGTTCTTC	CAISESWNSNNEQFF
TRBJ2-3	TRBV5-1	TRBD2	-	TGCGCCAGCAGCTGGGGGGGGGTTTCGACCGGCACAGATACGCAGTATTTT	CASSWGGVSTGTDTQYF
TRBJ1-2	TRBV30	-	-	TGTGCCTCGAAGGGGGTAAAGGACGGCTACACCTTC	CASKGVKDGYTF
TRBJ1-1	TRBV5-1	-	few	TGCGCCAGCAGCTTGTTAGAAGGGGACACTGAAGCTTTCTTT	CASSLLEGDTEAFF
TRBJ1-2	TRBV29-1	-	-	TGCAGCGTTGAAGTCGCCGCAGGCAAAGCTAACTATGGCTACACCTTC	CSVEVAAGKANYGYTF
TRBJ2-7	TRBV6-5	TRBD1	-	TGTGCCAGCAGTTCCGGGACAGGGTACTACGAGCAGTACTTC	CASSSGTGYYEQYF
TRBJ1-3	TRBV28	TRBD1	-	TGTGCCAGCAGTTTCTCGCCGGGACAGGGATCAGGAAACACCATATATTTT	CASSFSPGQGSGNTIYF
TRBJ2-3	TRBV28	TRBD1	-	TGTGCCAGCACCCGGGCAGGGGGTGCAGATACGCAGTATTTT	CASTRAGGADTQYF
TRBJ1-1	TRBV7-6	-	-	TGTGCCAGCAGCCGCCGACAGAACACTGAAGCTTTCTTT	CASSRRQNTEAFF
TRBJ1-4	TRBV6-1	TRBD1	-	TGTGCCAGCAGTGGAGGACAGGGGAAGGCTGAAAAACTGTTTTTT	CASSGGQGKAEKLFF
TRBJ1-5	TRBV28	-	-	TGTGCCAGCAGTTCTAGGTCGGGGGGTCATCAGCCCCAGCATTTT	CASSSRSGGHQPQHF
TRBJ2-3	TRBV30	TRBD1	-	TGTGCCTGTGGACAGGGGGGAGATACGCAGTATTTT	CACGQGGDTQYF
TRBJ2-7	TRBV6-1	TRBD1	-	TGTGCCAGCAGTAGGACAGGGGAATCCTACGAGCAGTACTTC	CASSRTGESYEQYF